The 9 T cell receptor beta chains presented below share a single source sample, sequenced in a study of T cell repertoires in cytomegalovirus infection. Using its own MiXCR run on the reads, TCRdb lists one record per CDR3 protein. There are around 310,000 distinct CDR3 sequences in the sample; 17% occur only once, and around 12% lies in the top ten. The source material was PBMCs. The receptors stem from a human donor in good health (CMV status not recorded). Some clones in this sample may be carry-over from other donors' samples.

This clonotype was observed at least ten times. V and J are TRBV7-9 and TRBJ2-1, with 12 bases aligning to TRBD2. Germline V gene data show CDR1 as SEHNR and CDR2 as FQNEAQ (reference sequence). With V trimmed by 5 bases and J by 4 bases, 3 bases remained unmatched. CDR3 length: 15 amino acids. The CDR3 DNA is TGTGCCAGCAGCCCTGGACTAGCGGGGTACAATGAGCAGTTCTTC. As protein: CASSPGLAGYNEQFF.

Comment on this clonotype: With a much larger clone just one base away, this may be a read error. The CDR3 coding sequence is TGTGCCAGCGGTGAAGTTAGACAGAGCGAGCAGTACTTC. It yields the protein CASGEVRQSEQYF. The chain carries TRBV6-1 and TRBJ2-7; D may be TRBD1 (5 bases). The germline gives CDR1 MNHNS, CDR2 SASEGT. The CDR3 is 13 residues long.

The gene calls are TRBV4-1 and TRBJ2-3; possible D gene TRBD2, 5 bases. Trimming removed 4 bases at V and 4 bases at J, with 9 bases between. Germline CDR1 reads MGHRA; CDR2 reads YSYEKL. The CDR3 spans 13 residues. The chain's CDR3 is CASSLSSSDTQYF. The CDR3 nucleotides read TGCGCCAGCAGCCTGTCTAGCTCAGATACGCAGTATTTT.

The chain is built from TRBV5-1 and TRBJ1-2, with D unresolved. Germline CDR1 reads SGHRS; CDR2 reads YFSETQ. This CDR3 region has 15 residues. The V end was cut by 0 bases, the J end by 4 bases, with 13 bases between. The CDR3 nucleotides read TGCGCCAGCAGCTTGGAGGCAGGTTCTCTCTATGGCTACACCTTC. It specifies CASSLEAGSLYGYTF.

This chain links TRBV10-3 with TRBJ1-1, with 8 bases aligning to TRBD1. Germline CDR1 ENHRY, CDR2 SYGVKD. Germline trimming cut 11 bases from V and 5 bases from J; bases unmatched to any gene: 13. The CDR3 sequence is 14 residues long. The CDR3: CAASMTGELTEAFF. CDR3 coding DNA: TGTGCCGCCAGCATGACAGGGGAATTGACTGAAGCTTTCTTT.

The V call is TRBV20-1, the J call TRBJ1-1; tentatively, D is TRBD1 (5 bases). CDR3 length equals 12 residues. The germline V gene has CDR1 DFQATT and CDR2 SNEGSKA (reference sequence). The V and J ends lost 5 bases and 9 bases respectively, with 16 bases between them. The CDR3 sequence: CSAHDRGSQAFF. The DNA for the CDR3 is TGCAGTGCTCACGACCGGGGCAGCCAAGCTTTCTTT.

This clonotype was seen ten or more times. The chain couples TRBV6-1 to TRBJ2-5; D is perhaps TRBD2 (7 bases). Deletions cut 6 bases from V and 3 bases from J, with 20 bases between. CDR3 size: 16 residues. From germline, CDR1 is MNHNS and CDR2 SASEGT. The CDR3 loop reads CASRTRGGSGEETQYF. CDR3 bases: TGTGCCAGCAGAACACGAGGGGGGAGCGGGGAAGAGACCCAGTACTTC.

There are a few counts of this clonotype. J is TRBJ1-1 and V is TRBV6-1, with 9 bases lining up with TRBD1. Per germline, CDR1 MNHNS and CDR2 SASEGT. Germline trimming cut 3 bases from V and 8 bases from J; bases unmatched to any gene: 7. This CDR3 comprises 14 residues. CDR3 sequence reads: CASSDPWDRAEAFF. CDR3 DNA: TGTGCCAGCAGTGACCCCTGGGACAGGGCAGAAGCTTTCTTT.

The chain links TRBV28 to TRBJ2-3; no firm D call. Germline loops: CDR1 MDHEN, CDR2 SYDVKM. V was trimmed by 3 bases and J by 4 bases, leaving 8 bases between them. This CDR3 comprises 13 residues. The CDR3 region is CASSFSLADTQYF. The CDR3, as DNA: TGTGCCAGCAGTTTTTCCTTGGCAGATACGCAGTATTTT. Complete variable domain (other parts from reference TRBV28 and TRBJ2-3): DVKVTQSSRYLVKRTGEKVFLECVQDMDHENMFWYRQDPGLGLRLIYFSYDVKMKEKGDIPEGYSVSREKKERFSLILESASTNQTSMYLCASSFSLADTQYFGPGTRLTVL.